The 18 T cell receptor beta chains given below trace back to one sample, sequenced in a study of blood T cell repertoires in COVID-19. Here immunoSEQ multiplex PCR was the method, and the copy in TCRdb shows in-frame clones only, minus some. Of just over 300,000 clones listed, approximately 90% were seen once; the top ten hold 9.5%. Sequenced: PBMCs or T cells enriched from blood (not recorded which). The receptors derive from a woman aged 40 to 50 who had recovered from COVID-19.

This rearrangement joins TRBV7-9 to TRBJ2-7; TRBD2 is a possible D gene (5 bases). The CDR3 runs 14 residues. The V and J ends lost 5 bases and 2 bases respectively, with 13 bases between them. Germline values: CDR1 SEHNR, CDR2 FQNEAQ (reference sequence). CDR3 amino acids: CASSPSGSPYEQYF. The CDR3 DNA sequence: TGTGCCAGCAGCCCAAGCGGATCCCCCTACGAGCAGTACTTC. Looking up the rest from reference TRBV7-9 and TRBJ2-7 gives the full variable domain: DTGVSQNPRHKITKRGQNVTFRCDPISEHNRLYWYRQTLGQGPEFLTYFQNEAQLEKSRLLSDRFSAERPKGSFSTLEIQRTEQGDSAMYLCASSPSGSPYEQYFGPGTRLTVT.

In this sample, this clone turned up a few times. This rearrangement joins TRBV7-2 to TRBJ2-3, with 8 bases aligning to TRBD2. The trim removed 2 bases at V and 1 base at J, leaving 5 bases unmatched. This CDR3 is built from 16 residues. From germline, CDR1 is SGHTA and CDR2 FQGNSA. The CDR3 region is CASSLQSGSRTDTQYF. CDR3 nucleotide sequence: TGTGCCAGCAGCTTACAAAGCGGGAGCCGCACAGATACGCAGTATTTT. Variable domain in full (rest from reference TRBV7-2 and TRBJ2-3): GAGVSQSPSNKVTEKGKDVELRCDPISGHTALYWYRQSLGQGLEFLIYFQGNSAPDKSGLPSDRFSAERTGGSVSTLTIQRTQQEDSAVYLCASSLQSGSRTDTQYFGPGTRLTVL.

V gene TRBV18 combines with J gene TRBJ1-2, with a weak D call TRBD1 (5 bases). This CDR3 is built from 14 residues. V lost 6 bases and J lost 4, with 15 bases in between. CDR1 and CDR2 from the germline V gene are KGHSH and LQKENI. This CDR3 reads CASSTESQGYGYTF. In nucleotides, the CDR3 is TGTGCCAGCTCCACCGAGAGTCAGGGCTATGGCTACACCTTC.

This sequence joins TRBV3-1 (or the pseudogene TRBV3-2) and TRBJ1-2, with D perhaps matching TRBD1 (6 bases). The CDR3 runs 13 residues. Germline CDR1 reads LGHDT; CDR2 reads YNNKEL (reference sequence). Trimming left V 4 bases short and J 3 bases short, with 9 bases between. The DNA of the CDR3 is TGTGCCAGCAGCCCACAGGGTTACTATGGCTACACCTTC. This codes for CASSPQGYYGYTF.

This chain joins TRBV11-2 and TRBJ1-2; a possible D gene is TRBD1 (5 bases). The CDR3 has 14 amino acids. V lost 0 bases and J lost 4, with 9 bases in between. The germline CDR1 and CDR2 sequences are SGHAT and FQNNGV. The CDR3 loop is CASSLDTGTYGYTF. The CDR3 nucleotides are TGTGCCAGCAGCTTAGATACAGGAACCTATGGCTACACCTTC.

The rearrangement joins TRBV4-1 to TRBJ2-7; 7 bases are shared with TRBD2. With 1 base clipped from V and 5 bases from J, the junction kept 2 bases outside the gene matches. This CDR3 contains 13 residues. Germline-derived CDR1 and CDR2 are MGHRA and YSYEKL. CDR3 region: CASSQGGGNEQYF. In DNA, the CDR3 is TGCGCCAGCAGCCAAGGGGGAGGGAACGAGCAGTACTTC.

The chain uses TRBV6-5 and TRBJ1-1; tentative D call: TRBD1 (6 bases). Deletions cut 2 bases from V and 1 base from J, with 14 bases between. The CDR3 sequence is 16 residues long. Germline CDR1 MNHEY, CDR2 SVGAGI. CDR3 loop: CASSYATGRGNTEAFF. CDR3 sequence (DNA): TGTGCCAGCAGTTACGCCACAGGGAGAGGGAACACTGAAGCTTTCTTT.

The chain uses TRBV4-3 and TRBJ2-3, with 7 bases fitting TRBD2. V lost 0 bases to trimming and J lost 2 bases; unmatched junction nucleotides: 5. The V gene's germline CDR1 is LGHNA and CDR2 YSLEER. The CDR3 loop spans 16 amino acids. The CDR3: CASSQEEREPTDTQYF. In nucleotides, the CDR3 is TGCGCCAGCAGCCAAGAAGAGCGGGAACCCACAGATACGCAGTATTTT.

The rearrangement links TRBV24-1 to TRBJ1-2; no firm D call. The CDR3 loop spans 12 amino acids. V lost 2 bases and J 2 bases, leaving 2 bases between the germline ends. Germline V CDR1 and CDR2: KGHDR, SFDVKD. This CDR3 reads CATSDSNYGYTF. The CDR3 bases are TGTGCCACCAGTGATTCAAACTATGGCTACACCTTC.

The chain combines TRBV4-1 with TRBJ1-2; possible D gene TRBD1, 5 bases. Germline V gene sequence: CDR1 MGHRA, CDR2 YSYEKL. Trimming removed 0 bases at V and 9 bases at J, with 17 bases between. This CDR3 has 15 amino acids. DNA of the CDR3: TGCGCCAGCAGCCAAGATCCGGGGCGGGGTGAGAGCTACACCTTC. It encodes CASSQDPGRGESYTF.

This clone came up once. The chain employs TRBV7-2 and TRBJ2-7, with D perhaps TRBD1 (7 bases). The germline V and J ends were trimmed by 1 base and 2 bases, with 9 bases remaining between them. Germline V gene lookup returns CDR1 SGHTA and CDR2 FQGNSA. This CDR3 has 14 residues. The CDR3 DNA reads TGTGCCAGCAGCTTAGGCAGGGGGGCCTACGAGCAGTACTTC. This gives the protein CASSLGRGAYEQYF. Together with reference TRBV7-2 and TRBJ2-7, the CDR3 gives the full variable domain: GAGVSQSPSNKVTEKGKDVELRCDPISGHTALYWYRQSLGQGLEFLIYFQGNSAPDKSGLPSDRFSAERTGGSVSTLTIQRTQQEDSAVYLCASSLGRGAYEQYFGPGTRLTVT.

The chain is built from TRBV27 and TRBJ1-2; a weak D match, TRBD1 (6 bases). V was clipped by 4 bases and J by 8 bases, with 20 bases between them. This CDR3 contains 15 residues. The germline CDR1 and CDR2 sequences are MNHEY and SMNVEV (reference sequence). The CDR3 DNA reads as TGTGCCAGCAGTTCGCCGACAGGTCGGCTGGGAGGCTACACCTTC. Protein product: CASSSPTGRLGGYTF.

The chain has TRBV5-4 and TRBJ2-3; the match to TRBD2 covers 11 bases. The CDR3 has 18 amino acids. Germline loops: CDR1 SGHNT, CDR2 YYREEE (reference sequence). After removal of 4 bases from V and 0 bases from J, the junction contained 10 bases not matched to a gene. The CDR3 DNA reads as TGTGCCAGCAGCACGGGGGGGGCTAGCGGGAGGAGCACAGATACGCAGTATTTT. Its translation: CASSTGGASGRSTDTQYF.

The chain carries TRBV11-2 and TRBJ2-2, with 9 bases identical to TRBD2. Germline V gene lookup returns CDR1 SGHAT and CDR2 FQNNGV. V trimming: 1 base; J trimming: 5 bases; junction bases outside the gene matches: 2. The CDR3 loop spans 15 amino acids. The CDR3 loop is CASSLGLAETGELFF. CDR3 bases: TGTGCCAGCAGCTTAGGACTAGCGGAGACCGGGGAGCTGTTTTTT.

This clone was seen a few times. The V call is TRBV28, the J call TRBJ2-1, with 15 bases identical to TRBD2. The CDR3 sequence is 16 residues long. J lost 9 bases, V lost 6 bases, and 9 bases had no gene match. CDR1 is MDHEN and CDR2 is SYDVKM in the germline V gene. The CDR3 DNA follows: TGTGCCAGCAGCCACAGGACTAGCGGGGGGGCCGCTGAGCAGTTCTTC. It yields the protein CASSHRTSGGAAEQFF.

The rearrangement uses TRBV12-3 or TRBV12-4 and TRBJ2-7; D not resolved. The CDR3 runs to 11 residues. The ends were cut back, 5 bases at V and 8 bases at J, with 10 bases in the middle. This CDR3 is CASSILEKQYF. CDR3 bases: TGTGCCAGCAGTATCCTAGAGAAGCAGTACTTC.

The chain is built from TRBV6-5 and TRBJ2-7, with a possible D match to TRBD2 (6 bases). V was trimmed by 2 bases and J by 3 bases, leaving 11 bases between them. This CDR3 has 14 residues. The germline V gene has CDR1 MNHEY and CDR2 SVGAGI. Here the CDR3 reads CASSYRETRYEQYF. DNA for the CDR3: TGTGCCAGCAGTTACCGGGAGACCCGCTACGAGCAGTACTTC.

The chain is built from TRBV10-1 and TRBJ2-1; perhaps TRBD1 as D (5 bases). This CDR3 is 15 amino acids long. In germline, CDR1 is WNHNN, CDR2 SYGVQD (reference sequence). Deletions cut 2 bases from V and 5 bases from J, with 13 bases between. The CDR3 nucleotides read TGCGCCAGCAGTGAGGCAGGGTTGAGCGACAATGAGCAGTTCTTC. It yields the protein CASSEAGLSDNEQFF.